The TCR beta chain described here comes from a study of response to subunit inactivated influenza vaccine. TCRdb reanalysed the RT-PCR reads using MiXCR and keeps one entry per CDR3 protein. Of roughly 190,000 distinct CDR3 sequences in the sample, over 13% were seen once. V was shortened by 0 bases and J by 5 bases, with 9 bases between the two germline ends. CDR1 is SGHRS, CDR2 YFSETQ, per germline. The CDR3 is 14 amino acids. This clonotype was detected ten times or more. The V and J genes are TRBV5-1 and TRBJ2-1, with D unclear. This material consisted of CD8+ T cells sorted from PBMCs, taken roughly 5 days after vaccination. The sequence came from a man aged 45 to 65 who received an inactivated influenza vaccine. CDR3 amino acids: CASSLVVNDNEQFF. The CDR3 region has the DNA TGCGCCAGCAGCTTGGTGGTGAATGACAATGAGCAGTTCTTC.